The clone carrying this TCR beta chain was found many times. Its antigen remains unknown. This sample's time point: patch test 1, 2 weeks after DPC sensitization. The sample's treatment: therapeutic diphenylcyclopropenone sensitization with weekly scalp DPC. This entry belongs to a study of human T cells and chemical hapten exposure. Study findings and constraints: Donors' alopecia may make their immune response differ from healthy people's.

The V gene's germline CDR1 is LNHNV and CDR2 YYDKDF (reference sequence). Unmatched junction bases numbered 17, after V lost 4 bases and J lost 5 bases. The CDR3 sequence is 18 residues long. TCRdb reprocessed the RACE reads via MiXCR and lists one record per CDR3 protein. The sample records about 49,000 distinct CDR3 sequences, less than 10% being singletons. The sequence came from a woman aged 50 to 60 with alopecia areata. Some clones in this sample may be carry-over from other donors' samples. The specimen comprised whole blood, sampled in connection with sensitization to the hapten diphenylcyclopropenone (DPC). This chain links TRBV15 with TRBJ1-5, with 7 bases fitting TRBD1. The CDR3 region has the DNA TGTGCCACCAGCACTGTCCCCCTTAACAGGGGCAGGGATCAGCCCCAGCATTTT. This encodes CATSTVPLNRGRDQPQHF.